This T cell receptor (beta chain) was recovered during a study of vaccination and CD4 T cells after COVID-19. The assay that was used to sequence DNA from cultured CD4+ T cells was the Oncomine TCR Beta short-read assay. TCRdb re-called the PCR reads through MiXCR, storing one row per CDR3 protein. This sample yields about 7,300 distinct CDR3 sequences, of which around three quarters are seen a single time; less than 45% belongs to the top ten. Stated treatment: roughly 10-day PBMC culture with coronavirus spike peptide pools or control peptides (ViraFEST assay). CD4+ T cells that came from the unexposed donor were collected before the COVID-19 pandemic (2011-2018). To note about this clonotype: Its antigen is unidentified.

In germline, CDR1 is MNHNS, CDR2 SASEGT. The CDR3 runs 17 residues. The trim removed 1 base at V and 7 bases at J, leaving 9 bases unmatched. The clonotype comes from a human donor in good health. The sample comprised CD4+ T cells from blood, cultured in vitro. The genes are TRBV6-1 and TRBJ2-1, with 11 bases lining up with TRBD2. In DNA, the CDR3 is TGTGCCAGCAGTGAAGAGGTTAGCGGGGGGGGACTTAATGAGCAGTTCTTC. Residues: CASSEEVSGGGLNEQFF.